This passage covers 13 T cell receptor beta chains from one sample sequenced in a study of blood T cells in healthy people across ages. Through a sample-barcoded 5' primer and a J-beta primer mix, a second PCR was run for roughly 6 to 12 cycles. A single record per CDR3 protein comes from TCRdb applying MiXCR to the 5' RACE reads. The sample has around 800,000 distinct CDR3 sequences, approximately 44% seen once. Sequenced input: blood. These receptor sequences come from a man in his 60s in good health.

The gene calls are TRBV6-2 or TRBV6-3 and TRBJ2-7; D not resolved. V lost 3 bases, J lost 7 bases, and 19 bases lay in between. The CDR3 runs 15 residues. The V gene's germline CDR1 is MNHEY and CDR2 SVGEGT. Here the CDR3 DNA reads TGTGCCAGCAGTTATGCAACTATCCTATACAATGAGCAGTACTTC. This sequence encodes CASSYATILYNEQYF.

Ten or more counts support this clonotype. The J gene is TRBJ2-5, the V gene TRBV7-9, with 7 bases that match TRBD2. This CDR3 contains 17 residues. J gave up 11 bases and V 5 bases, and 23 bases lay outside the gene matches. The germline gives CDR1 SEHNR, CDR2 FQNEAQ (reference sequence). CDR3 in DNA: TGTGCCAGCAGCCGACGCGGGAGTAGCGACCAAAACAATGAGCAGTACTTC. Residues: CASSRRGSSDQNNEQYF.

The CDR3 sequence: CASSYSGGGVNNEQFF. DNA of the CDR3: TGTGCCAGCAGTTACTCGGGCGGGGGGGTGAACAATGAGCAGTTCTTC. V gene TRBV6-2 or TRBV6-3 combines with J gene TRBJ2-1; 9 bases agree with TRBD2. This CDR3 spans 16 amino acids. Germline V gene data show CDR1 as MNHEY and CDR2 as SVGEGT. V trimming: 0 bases; J trimming: 5 bases; junction bases outside the gene matches: 5.

In this sample, this clonotype turned up many times. The V call is TRBV11-1, the J call TRBJ2-1; 9 bases map to TRBD1. CDR3 length: 16 amino acids. The germline V gene encodes CDR1 SGHAT and CDR2 FQDESV (reference sequence). J gave up 4 bases and V 7 bases, and 11 bases lay outside the gene matches. CDR3 nucleotides: TGTGCCAGCATGGAAGTTGGGACAGGGATTTACAATGAGCAGTTCTTC. Protein product: CASMEVGTGIYNEQFF.

This clonotype was seen a handful of times. This rearrangement joins TRBV11-3 to TRBJ2-4; possible D gene TRBD1, 6 bases. The CDR3 totals 16 residues. The germline V gene has CDR1 SGHNT and CDR2 YENEEA. V was trimmed by 0 bases and J by 0 bases, leaving 9 bases between them. DNA for the CDR3: TGTGCCAGCAGCTTAGACGGACAGCTAGCCAAAAACATTCAGTACTTC. This codes for CASSLDGQLAKNIQYF.

The chain is built from TRBV29-1 and TRBJ1-4; D remains ambiguous. Germline lookup yields CDR1 SQVTM and CDR2 ANQGSEA. The CDR3 totals 11 residues. The ends were cut back, 7 bases at V and 5 bases at J, with 8 bases in the middle. The CDR3 bases are TGCAGCGGCGAGTTCAATGAAAAACTGTTTTTT. Its translation is CSGEFNEKLFF.

This clonotype was counted a few times. In DNA form, the CDR3 reads TGTGCCAGCAGTTTACTATTCGCTAGCGGGGCCCCCGCGAACACCGGGGAGCTGTTTTTT. Its translation is CASSLLFASGAPANTGELFF. The gene calls are TRBV6-5 and TRBJ2-2; 9 positions agree with TRBD2. Germline V lookup: CDR1 MNHEY, CDR2 SVGAGI. The CDR3 has 20 residues. J lost 0 bases, V lost 4 bases, and 15 bases had no gene match.

On this clonotype: At one end, the junction sequence differs from germline, possibly due to a read error. The chain has TRBV11-1 and TRBJ2-5; no reliable D call. The CDR3 extends over 12 amino acids. Germline V CDR1 and CDR2: SGHAT, FQDESV (reference sequence). CDR3 loop: CASSGRQEAQYF. CDR3 bases: TGTGCCAGCAGCGGACGGCAAGAGGCCCAGTACTTC. The whole variable domain, filled in from reference TRBV11-1 and TRBJ2-5, reads EAEVAQSPRYKITEKSQAVAFWCDPISGHATLYWYRQILGQGPELLVQFQDESVVDDSQLPKDRFSAERLKGVDSTLKIQPAELGDSAMYLCASSGRQEAQYFGPGTRLLVL.

In this sample, this clonotype turned up a few times. This chain joins TRBV6-2 or TRBV6-3 and TRBJ2-5; no firm D call. Gene TRBJ2-7 matches the end of the DNA better, so the J call may be wrong. CDR3 length equals 14 residues. CDR1 and CDR2 (germline): MNHEY, SVGEGT. This CDR3 reads CASSSELPTGEQYF. The CDR3, as DNA: TGTGCCAGCAGTTCCGAACTCCCCACCGGCGAGCAGTACTTC.

This clonotype turned up a few times. The chain carries TRBV5-1 and TRBJ2-3; TRBD1 is a possible D gene (6 bases). The germline V gene encodes CDR1 SGHRS and CDR2 YFSETQ. V lost 0 bases, J lost 2 bases, and 19 bases lay in between. This CDR3 region has 18 residues. CDR3 region: CASSLVGNRVGNTDTQYF. The CDR3, as DNA: TGCGCCAGCAGCTTGGTCGGAAACAGGGTGGGGAACACAGATACGCAGTATTTT. Supplemented by reference TRBV5-1 and TRBJ2-3, the full variable domain reads KAGVTQTPRYLIKTRGQQVTLSCSPISGHRSVSWYQQTPGQGLQFLFEYFSETQRNKGNFPGRFSGRQFSNSRSEMNVSTLELGDSALYLCASSLVGNRVGNTDTQYFGPGTRLTVL.

This clonotype was counted between two and nine times. The genes are TRBV6-1 and TRBJ2-3, with a tentative D call TRBD1 (6 bases). Trimming left V 7 bases short and J 2 bases short, with 22 bases between. CDR1 and CDR2 from the germline V gene are MNHNS and SASEGT. The CDR3 has 17 amino acids. The CDR3 is CASTNPGPTGLTDTQYF. The CDR3 region has the DNA TGTGCCAGCACCAACCCCGGGCCGACAGGACTCACAGATACGCAGTATTTT.

This chain uses TRBV29-1 with TRBJ2-5, with D tentatively TRBD1 or TRBD2 (5 bases each). The J call is in doubt because the DNA end fits TRBJ2-7 better. The CDR3 extends over 15 amino acids. The germline V gene encodes CDR1 SQVTM and CDR2 ANQGSEA. CDR3 nucleotide sequence: TGCAGCGTTGAAATCACGGGGCGAGGACCTTACGAGCAGTACTTC. The encoded protein is CSVEITGRGPYEQYF.

Points on this clonotype: One base away lies a much larger clone, so this may be a sequencing read error. This sequence joins TRBV27 and TRBJ2-4, with 9 bases that match TRBD1. The closer fit of TRBJ2-7 to the DNA end suggests the J call may be wrong. Germline CDR1 and CDR2: MNHEY and SMNVEV (reference sequence). The CDR3 is 15 residues long. The CDR3 region has the DNA TGTGCCAGCAGTTCTGGGGGACAGGGCCCCGACGAGCAGTACTTC. Translating it yields CASSSGGQGPDEQYF.